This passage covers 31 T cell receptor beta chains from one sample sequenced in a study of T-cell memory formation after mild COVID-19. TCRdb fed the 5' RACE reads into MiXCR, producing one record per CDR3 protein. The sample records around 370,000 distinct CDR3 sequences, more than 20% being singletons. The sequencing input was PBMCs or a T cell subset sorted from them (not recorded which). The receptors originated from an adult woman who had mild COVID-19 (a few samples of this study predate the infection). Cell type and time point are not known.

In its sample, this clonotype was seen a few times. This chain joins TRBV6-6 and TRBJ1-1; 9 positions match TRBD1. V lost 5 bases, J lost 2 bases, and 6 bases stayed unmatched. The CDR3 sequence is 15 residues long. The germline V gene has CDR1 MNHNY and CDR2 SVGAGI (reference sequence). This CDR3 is CASSPQGAINTEAFF. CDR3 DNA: TGTGCCAGCAGTCCACAGGGGGCGATCAACACTGAAGCTTTCTTT.

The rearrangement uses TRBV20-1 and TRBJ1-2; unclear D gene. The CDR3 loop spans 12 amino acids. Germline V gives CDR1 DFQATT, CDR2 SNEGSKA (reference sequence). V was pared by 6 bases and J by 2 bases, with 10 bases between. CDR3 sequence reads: CSATRPNYGYTF. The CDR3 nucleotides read TGCAGTGCCACCAGGCCCAACTATGGCTACACCTTC.

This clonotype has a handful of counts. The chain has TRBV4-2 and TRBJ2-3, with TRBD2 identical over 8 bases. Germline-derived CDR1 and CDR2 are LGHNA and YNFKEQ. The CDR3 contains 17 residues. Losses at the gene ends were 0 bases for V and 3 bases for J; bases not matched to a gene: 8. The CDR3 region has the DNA TGTGCCAGCAGCCAAGATCATCAGCGGGGGCTGACAGATACGCAGTATTTT. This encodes CASSQDHQRGLTDTQYF.

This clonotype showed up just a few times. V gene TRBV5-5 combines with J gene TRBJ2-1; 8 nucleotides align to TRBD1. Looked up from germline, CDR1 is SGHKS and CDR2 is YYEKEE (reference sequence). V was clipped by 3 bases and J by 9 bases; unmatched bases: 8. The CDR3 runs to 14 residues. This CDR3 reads CASSSLYTGGEQFF. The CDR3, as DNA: TGTGCCAGCAGCTCACTTTATACAGGGGGTGAGCAGTTCTTC.

Written as DNA, the CDR3 is TGTGCCAGCAGCTTAAGCCTTGGGGGTCCGAAGACTGAAGCTTTCTTT. Translated: CASSLSLGGPKTEAFF. The gene calls are TRBV7-2 and TRBJ1-1; weak D call: TRBD1 (5 bases). With 2 bases removed from V and 5 bases from J, the gap between germline ends came to 18 bases. The CDR3 has 16 amino acids. The V gene's germline CDR1 is SGHTA and CDR2 FQGNSA.

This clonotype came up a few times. The CDR3 DNA sequence: TGTGCCAGCAGCGTGGGGCCGGTCGGAGATGGTTACGAGCAGTACTTC. Amino acids: CASSVGPVGDGYEQYF. The rearrangement links TRBV7-8 to TRBJ2-7; D may be TRBD1 (5 bases). From germline, CDR1 is SGHVS and CDR2 FQNEAQ. The CDR3 length is 16 residues. Trimming took off 5 bases at V and 4 bases at J, with 21 bases between the two ends.

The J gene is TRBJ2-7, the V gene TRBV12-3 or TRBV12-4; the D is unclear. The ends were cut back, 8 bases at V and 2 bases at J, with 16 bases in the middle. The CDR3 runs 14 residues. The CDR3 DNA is TGTGCCAGCCACAAGCCGGGCGGAGCCTACGAGCAGTACTTC. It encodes CASHKPGGAYEQYF.

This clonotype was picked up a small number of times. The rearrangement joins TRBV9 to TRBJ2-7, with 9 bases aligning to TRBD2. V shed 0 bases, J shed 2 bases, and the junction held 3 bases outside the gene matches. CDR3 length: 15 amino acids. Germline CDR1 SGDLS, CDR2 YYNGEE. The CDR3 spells CASSVGAGGPYEQYF. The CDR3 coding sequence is TGTGCCAGCAGCGTAGGAGCGGGGGGCCCCTACGAGCAGTACTTC.

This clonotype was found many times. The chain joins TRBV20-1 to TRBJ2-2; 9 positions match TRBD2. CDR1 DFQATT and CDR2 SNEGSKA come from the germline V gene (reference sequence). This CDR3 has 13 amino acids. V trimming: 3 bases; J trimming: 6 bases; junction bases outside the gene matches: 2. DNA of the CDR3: TGCAGTGCTAGCATAGCGGGAGCCGGGGAGCTGTTTTTT. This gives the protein CSASIAGAGELFF.

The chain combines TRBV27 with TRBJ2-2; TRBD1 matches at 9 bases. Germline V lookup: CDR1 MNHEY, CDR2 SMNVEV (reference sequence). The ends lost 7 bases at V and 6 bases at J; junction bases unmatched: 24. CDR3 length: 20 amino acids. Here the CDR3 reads CASTNPPGTGRGGRSGELFF. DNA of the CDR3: TGTGCCAGCACCAACCCACCCGGGACAGGGAGGGGCGGACGGTCCGGGGAGCTGTTTTTT.

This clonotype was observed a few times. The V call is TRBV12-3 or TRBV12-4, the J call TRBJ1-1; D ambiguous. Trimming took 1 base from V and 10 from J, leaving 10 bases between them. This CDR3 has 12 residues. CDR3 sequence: CASSLGPAVAFF. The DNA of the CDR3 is TGTGCCAGCAGTTTAGGGCCGGCTGTAGCTTTCTTT.

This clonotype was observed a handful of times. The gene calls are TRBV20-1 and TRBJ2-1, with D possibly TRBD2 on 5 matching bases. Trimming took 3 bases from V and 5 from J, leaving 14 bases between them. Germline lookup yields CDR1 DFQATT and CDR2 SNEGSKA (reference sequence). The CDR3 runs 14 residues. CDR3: CSASRGPLHNEQFF. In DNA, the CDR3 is TGCAGTGCTAGTCGCGGGCCTCTCCACAATGAGCAGTTCTTC.

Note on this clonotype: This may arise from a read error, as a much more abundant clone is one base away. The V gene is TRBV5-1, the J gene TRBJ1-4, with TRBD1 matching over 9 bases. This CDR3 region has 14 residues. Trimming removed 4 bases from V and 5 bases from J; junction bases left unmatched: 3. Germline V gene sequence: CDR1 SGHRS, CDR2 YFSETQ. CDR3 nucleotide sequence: TGCGCCAGCAGCCAGGGGACAGGGAATGAAAAACTGTTTTTT. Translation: CASSQGTGNEKLFF.

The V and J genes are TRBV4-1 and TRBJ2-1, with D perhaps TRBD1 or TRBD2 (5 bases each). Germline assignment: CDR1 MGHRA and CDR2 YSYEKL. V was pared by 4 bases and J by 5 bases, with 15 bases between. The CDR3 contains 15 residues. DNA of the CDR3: TGCGCCAGCAGCCTCCGGGGCCAAATTAACAATGAGCAGTTCTTC. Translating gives CASSLRGQINNEQFF.

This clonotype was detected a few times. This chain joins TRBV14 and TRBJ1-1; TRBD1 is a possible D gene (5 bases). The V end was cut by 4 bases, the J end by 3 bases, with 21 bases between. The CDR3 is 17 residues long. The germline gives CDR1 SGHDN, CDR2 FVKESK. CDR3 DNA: TGTGCCAGCAGCCCTCTGCGGCAGGGAGGGAAGGACACTGAAGCTTTCTTT. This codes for CASSPLRQGGKDTEAFF.

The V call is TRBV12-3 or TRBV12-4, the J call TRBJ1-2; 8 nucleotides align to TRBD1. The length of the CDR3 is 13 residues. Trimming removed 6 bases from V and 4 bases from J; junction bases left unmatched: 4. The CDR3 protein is CASSRQGSYGYTF. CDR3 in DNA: TGTGCCAGCAGCCGACAGGGGAGCTATGGCTACACCTTC.

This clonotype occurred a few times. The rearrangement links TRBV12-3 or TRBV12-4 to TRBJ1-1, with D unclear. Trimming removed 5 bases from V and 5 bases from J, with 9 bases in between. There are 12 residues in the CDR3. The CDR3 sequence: CASSRLRTEAFF. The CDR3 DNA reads TGTGCCAGCAGTCGACTTAGGACTGAAGCTTTCTTT.

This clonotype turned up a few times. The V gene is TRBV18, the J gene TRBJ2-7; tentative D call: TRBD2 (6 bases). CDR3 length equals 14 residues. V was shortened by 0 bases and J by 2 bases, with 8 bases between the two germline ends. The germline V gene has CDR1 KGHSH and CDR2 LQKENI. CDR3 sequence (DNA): TGTGCCAGCTCACCACCACCGGGAGCCTACGAGCAGTACTTC. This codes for CASSPPPGAYEQYF. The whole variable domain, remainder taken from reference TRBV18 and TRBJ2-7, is NAGVMQNPRHLVRRRGQEARLRCSPMKGHSHVYWYRQLPEEGLKFMVYLQKENIIDESGMPKERFSAEFPKEGPSILRIQQVVRGDSAAYFCASSPPPGAYEQYFGPGTRLTVT.

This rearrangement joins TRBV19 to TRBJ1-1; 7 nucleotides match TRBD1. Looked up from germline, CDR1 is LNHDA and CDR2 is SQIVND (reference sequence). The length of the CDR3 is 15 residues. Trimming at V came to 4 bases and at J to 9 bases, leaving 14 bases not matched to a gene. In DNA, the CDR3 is TGTGCCAGTAGTACCGGAGGTGGGACAGTCGGAAAAGCTTTCTTT. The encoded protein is CASSTGGGTVGKAFF. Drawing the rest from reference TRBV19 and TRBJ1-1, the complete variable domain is DGGITQSPKYLFRKEGQNVTLSCEQNLNHDAMYWYRQDPGQGLRLIYYSQIVNDFQKGDIAEGYSVSREKKESFPLTVTSAQKNPTAFYLCASSTGGGTVGKAFFGQGTRLTVV.

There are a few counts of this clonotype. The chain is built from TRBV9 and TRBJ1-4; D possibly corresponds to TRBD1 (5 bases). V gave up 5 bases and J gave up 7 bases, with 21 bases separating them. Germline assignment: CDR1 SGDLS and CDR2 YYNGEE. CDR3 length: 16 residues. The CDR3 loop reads CASSEGGGTRSEKLFF. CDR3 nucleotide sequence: TGTGCCAGCAGTGAAGGCGGGGGAACGAGGAGTGAAAAACTGTTTTTT.

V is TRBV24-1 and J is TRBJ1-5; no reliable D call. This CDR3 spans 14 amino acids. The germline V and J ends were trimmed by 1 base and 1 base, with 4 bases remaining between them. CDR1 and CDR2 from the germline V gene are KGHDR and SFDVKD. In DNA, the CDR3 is TGTGCCACCAGTGATTTCTCCAGCAATCAGCCCCAGCATTTT. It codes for CATSDFSSNQPQHF.

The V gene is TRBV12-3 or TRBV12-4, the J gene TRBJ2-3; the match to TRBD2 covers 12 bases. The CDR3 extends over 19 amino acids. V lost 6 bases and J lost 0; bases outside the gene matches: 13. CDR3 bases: TGTGCCAGCAGCTATCGAATCTTGACTAGCGGGAGAAGCACAGATACGCAGTATTTT. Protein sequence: CASSYRILTSGRSTDTQYF.

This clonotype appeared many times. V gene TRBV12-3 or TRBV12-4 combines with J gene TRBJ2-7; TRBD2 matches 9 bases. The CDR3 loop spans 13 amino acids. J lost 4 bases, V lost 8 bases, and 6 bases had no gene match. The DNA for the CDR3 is TGTGCCAGCCGGGCTAGCGGGACTTACGAGCAGTACTTC. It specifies CASRASGTYEQYF.

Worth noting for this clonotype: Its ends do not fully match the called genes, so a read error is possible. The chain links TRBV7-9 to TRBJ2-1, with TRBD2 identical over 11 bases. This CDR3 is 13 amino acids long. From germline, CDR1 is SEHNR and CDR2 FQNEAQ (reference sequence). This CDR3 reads CASSLAGLAGGHF. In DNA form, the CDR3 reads TGTGCCAGCAGCTTAGCTGGGCTAGCGGGAGGACACTTC.

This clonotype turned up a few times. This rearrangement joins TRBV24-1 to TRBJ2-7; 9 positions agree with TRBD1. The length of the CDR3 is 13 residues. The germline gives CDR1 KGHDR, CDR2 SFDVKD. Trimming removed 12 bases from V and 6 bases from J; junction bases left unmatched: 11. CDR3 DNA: TGTGCCGCCCTCCTCGGGACAGGGTGCGAGCAGTACTTC. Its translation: CAALLGTGCEQYF.

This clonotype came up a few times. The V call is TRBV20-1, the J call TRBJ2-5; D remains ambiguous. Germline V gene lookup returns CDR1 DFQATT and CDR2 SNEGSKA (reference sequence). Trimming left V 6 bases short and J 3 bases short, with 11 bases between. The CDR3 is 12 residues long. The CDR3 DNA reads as TGCAGTGCCCCCTTGGCAAAAGAGACCCAGTACTTC. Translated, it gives CSAPLAKETQYF.

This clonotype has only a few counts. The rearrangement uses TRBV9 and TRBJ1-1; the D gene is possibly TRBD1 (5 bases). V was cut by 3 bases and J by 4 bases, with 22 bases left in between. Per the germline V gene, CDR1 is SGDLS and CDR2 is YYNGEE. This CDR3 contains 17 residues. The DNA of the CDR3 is TGTGCCAGCAGCGCCCGACAGCGAACCGTGGGTAGCACTGAAGCTTTCTTT. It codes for CASSARQRTVGSTEAFF.

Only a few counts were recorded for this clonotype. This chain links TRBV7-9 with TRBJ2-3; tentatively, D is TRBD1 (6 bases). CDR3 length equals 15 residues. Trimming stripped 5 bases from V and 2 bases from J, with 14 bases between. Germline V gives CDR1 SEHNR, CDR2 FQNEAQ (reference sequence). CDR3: CASSRDIGDTDTQYF. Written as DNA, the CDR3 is TGTGCCAGCAGCCGGGACATCGGGGACACAGATACGCAGTATTTT.

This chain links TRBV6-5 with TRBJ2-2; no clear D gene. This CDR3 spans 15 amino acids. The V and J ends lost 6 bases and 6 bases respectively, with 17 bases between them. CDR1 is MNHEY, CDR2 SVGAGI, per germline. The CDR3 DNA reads TGTGCCAGCAGCCACCACATGAACGGCGCCGGGGAGCTGTTTTTT. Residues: CASSHHMNGAGELFF.

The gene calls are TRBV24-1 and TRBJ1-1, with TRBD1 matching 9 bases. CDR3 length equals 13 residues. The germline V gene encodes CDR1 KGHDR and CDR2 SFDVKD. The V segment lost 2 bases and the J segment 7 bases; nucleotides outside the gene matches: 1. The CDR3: CATSDSGQGEAFF. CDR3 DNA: TGTGCCACCAGTGATTCGGGACAGGGTGAAGCTTTCTTT.

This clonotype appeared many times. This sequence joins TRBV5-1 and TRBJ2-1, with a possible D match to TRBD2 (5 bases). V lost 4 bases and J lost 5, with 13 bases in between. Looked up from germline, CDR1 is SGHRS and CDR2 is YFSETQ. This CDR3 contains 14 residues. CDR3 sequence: CASSPIGGDNEQFF. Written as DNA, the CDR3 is TGCGCCAGCAGCCCTATAGGAGGTGACAATGAGCAGTTCTTC.